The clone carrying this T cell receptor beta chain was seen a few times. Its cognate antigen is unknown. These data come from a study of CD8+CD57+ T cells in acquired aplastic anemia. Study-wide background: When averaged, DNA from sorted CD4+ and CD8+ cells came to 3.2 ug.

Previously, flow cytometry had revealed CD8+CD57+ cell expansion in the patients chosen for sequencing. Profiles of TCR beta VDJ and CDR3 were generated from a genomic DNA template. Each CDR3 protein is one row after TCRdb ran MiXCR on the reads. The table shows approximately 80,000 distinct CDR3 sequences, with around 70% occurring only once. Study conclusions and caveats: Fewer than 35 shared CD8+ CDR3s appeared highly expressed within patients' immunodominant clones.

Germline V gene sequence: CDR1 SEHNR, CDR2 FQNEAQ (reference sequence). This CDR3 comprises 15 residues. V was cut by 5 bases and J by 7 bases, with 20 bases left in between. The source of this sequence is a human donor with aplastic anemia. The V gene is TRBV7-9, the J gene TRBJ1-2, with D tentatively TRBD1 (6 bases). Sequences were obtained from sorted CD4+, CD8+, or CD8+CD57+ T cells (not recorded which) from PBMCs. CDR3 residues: CASSPPGAGEGGYTF. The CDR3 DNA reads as TGTGCCAGCAGCCCCCCGGGGGCGGGGGAAGGTGGCTACACCTTC.